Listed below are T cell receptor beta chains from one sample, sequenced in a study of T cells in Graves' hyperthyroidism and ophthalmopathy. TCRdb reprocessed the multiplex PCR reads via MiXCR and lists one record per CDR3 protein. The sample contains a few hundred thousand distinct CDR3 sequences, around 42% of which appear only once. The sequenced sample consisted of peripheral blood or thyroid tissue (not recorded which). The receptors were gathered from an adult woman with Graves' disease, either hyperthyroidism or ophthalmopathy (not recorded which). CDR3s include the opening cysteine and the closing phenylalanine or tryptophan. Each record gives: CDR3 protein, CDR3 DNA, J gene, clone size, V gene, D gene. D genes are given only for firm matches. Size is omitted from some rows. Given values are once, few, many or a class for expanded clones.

cdr3_aa: CATRRGLGQGASSTNEKLFF
cdr3_nt: TGTGCCACTAGGAGAGGTTTGGGACAGGGGGCTTCCTCAACTAATGAAAAACTGTTTTTT
j_call: TRBJ1-4
clone_size: few
v_call: TRBV6-4
d_call: TRBD1

cdr3_aa: CASSYRDQQETQYF
cdr3_nt: TGTGCCAGCAGCTACCGGGACCAACAAGAGACCCAGTACTTC
j_call: TRBJ2-5
clone_size: .
v_call: TRBV6-5
d_call: .

cdr3_aa: CASSYSGVGFQETQYF
cdr3_nt: TGTGCCAGCAGTTACTCAGGCGTGGGCTTCCAAGAGACCCAGTACTTC
j_call: TRBJ2-5
clone_size: many
v_call: TRBV6-5
d_call: .

cdr3_aa: CSVVSGGFYYGYTF
cdr3_nt: TGCAGCGTTGTTTCCGGGGGGTTTTACTATGGCTACACCTTC
j_call: TRBJ1-2
clone_size: .
v_call: TRBV29-1
d_call: .

cdr3_aa: CASSQPISSGVYEQYF
cdr3_nt: TGCGCCAGCAGCCAACCGATTTCTAGCGGGGTTTACGAGCAGTACTTC
j_call: TRBJ2-7
clone_size: many
v_call: TRBV4-1
d_call: TRBD2

cdr3_aa: CASSSDYSNQPQHF
cdr3_nt: TGTGCCAGCAGTTCCGATTATAGCAATCAGCCCCAGCATTTT
j_call: TRBJ1-5
clone_size: many
v_call: TRBV2
d_call: .

cdr3_aa: CASRGQGLAVTETQYF
cdr3_nt: TGCGCCAGCAGAGGGCAGGGACTAGCCGTGACCGAGACCCAGTACTTC
j_call: TRBJ2-5
clone_size: many
v_call: TRBV10-2
d_call: TRBD2

cdr3_aa: CASSSHRGSNQPQHF
cdr3_nt: TGTGCCAGCAGTTCACACAGGGGTAGCAATCAGCCCCAGCATTTT
j_call: TRBJ1-5
clone_size: .
v_call: TRBV28
d_call: TRBD1

cdr3_aa: CASRLTSGEVGEQYF
cdr3_nt: TGTGCCAGCAGACTTACTAGTGGAGAGGTGGGAGAGCAGTACTTC
j_call: TRBJ2-7
clone_size: .
v_call: TRBV7-6
d_call: .

cdr3_aa: CASAANSPLHF
cdr3_nt: TGTGCCAGCGCAGCTAATTCACCCCTCCACTTT
j_call: TRBJ1-6
clone_size: .
v_call: TRBV7-3
d_call: .

cdr3_aa: CATQVDTGRKPQHF
cdr3_nt: TGTGCTACTCAAGTGGACACCGGTCGGAAGCCCCAGCATTTT
j_call: TRBJ1-5
clone_size: many
v_call: TRBV28
d_call: .

cdr3_aa: CASSKGQGLSEQYF
cdr3_nt: TGTGCCAGCAGCAAAGGGCAGGGGTTGTCCGAGCAGTACTTC
j_call: TRBJ2-7
clone_size: many
v_call: TRBV7-9
d_call: .

cdr3_aa: CASSMAPGANVLTF
cdr3_nt: TGTGCCAGTAGTATGGCACCGGGGGCCAACGTCCTGACTTTC
j_call: TRBJ2-6
clone_size: .
v_call: TRBV19
d_call: .

cdr3_aa: CASSSGTSGRTEQYF
cdr3_nt: TGCGCCAGCAGCTCAGGGACTAGCGGGAGAACCGAGCAGTACTTC
j_call: TRBJ2-7
clone_size: many
v_call: TRBV5-1
d_call: TRBD2

cdr3_aa: CASSYSSGIILHF
cdr3_nt: TGTGCCAGCAGTTACTCGTCGGGGATCATCCTCCACTTT
j_call: TRBJ1-6
clone_size: .
v_call: TRBV6-5
d_call: .

cdr3_aa: CASRGQGGDTEAFF
cdr3_nt: TGTGCCAGCAGGGGTCAGGGGGGCGACACTGAAGCTTTCTTT
j_call: TRBJ1-1
clone_size: .
v_call: TRBV2
d_call: TRBD1

cdr3_aa: CASRQTLKAFF
cdr3_nt: TGTGCCAGCAGGCAGACCCTTAAAGCTTTCTTT
j_call: TRBJ1-1
clone_size: many
v_call: TRBV11-1
d_call: .

cdr3_aa: CAQDGYNSPLHF
cdr3_nt: TGTGCCCAAGACGGCTATAATTCACCCCTCCACTTT
j_call: TRBJ1-6
clone_size: .
v_call: TRBV2
d_call: .

cdr3_aa: CASGPGLADYEQYF
cdr3_nt: TGTGCCAGCGGACCGGGACTAGCGGACTACGAGCAGTACTTC
j_call: TRBJ2-7
clone_size: many
v_call: TRBV11-2
d_call: TRBD2

cdr3_aa: CASSTRGPGINEAFF
cdr3_nt: TGTGCCAGCAGTACCCGGGGACCGGGGATTAATGAAGCTTTCTTT
j_call: TRBJ1-1
clone_size: .
v_call: TRBV12-3/TRBV12-4
d_call: .

cdr3_aa: CASSFGEQEAFF
cdr3_nt: TGTGCCAGCAGCTTCGGCGAGCAGGAAGCTTTCTTT
j_call: TRBJ1-1
clone_size: .
v_call: TRBV7-2
d_call: .

cdr3_aa: CASSGEEGSYNSPLHF
cdr3_nt: TGCGCCAGCAGCGGGGAAGAGGGCTCCTATAATTCACCCCTCCACTTT
j_call: TRBJ1-6
clone_size: many
v_call: TRBV4-1
d_call: .

cdr3_aa: CASSLGWGRRETQYF
cdr3_nt: TGTGCCAGCAGCTTAGGTTGGGGCAGGCGGGAGACCCAGTACTTC
j_call: TRBJ2-5
clone_size: once
v_call: TRBV7-2
d_call: .

cdr3_aa: CASSLSWGDSYEQYF
cdr3_nt: TGTGCCAGCAGCCTCTCCTGGGGTGATTCCTACGAGCAGTACTTC
j_call: TRBJ2-7
clone_size: many
v_call: TRBV4-2
d_call: .

cdr3_aa: CARSDEQYF
cdr3_nt: TGTGCCAGGAGTGACGAGCAGTACTTC
j_call: TRBJ2-7
clone_size: .
v_call: TRBV2
d_call: .